A single T cell receptor beta chain is shown here with its context. This specimen belongs to a study of T cell changes during pregnancy in multiple sclerosis. The germline gives CDR1 MNHEY, CDR2 SMNVEV (reference sequence). The CDR3 is made up of 17 amino acids. V lost 3 bases and J lost 0, with 18 bases in between. Here immunoSEQ multiplex PCR was the method, and the copy in TCRdb shows in-frame clones only, minus some. This sample has some 99,000 clones; roughly nine tenths occur once, and the top ten carry 2% to 3%. The clonotype originates from a female donor in good health, enrolled as a control in a pregnancy study. The sample here was peripheral blood, taken after pregnancy. The chain uses TRBV27 and TRBJ2-7; D is possibly TRBD2 (6 bases). The CDR3 sequence: CASSFYGSGSVSYEQYF. DNA for the CDR3: TGTGCCAGCAGTTTTTACGGGAGCGGTTCCGTCTCCTACGAGCAGTACTTC.